Each of the 3 T cell receptor beta chains below was sequenced from the same sample in a study of cytomegalovirus exposure and HLA in healthy donors. The PCR used 60 Vbeta and 13 Jbeta primers. Libraries were prepared by immunoSEQ multiplex PCR; TCRdb keeps only in-frame clonotypes and omits some of them. The sample contains about 130,000 clones, just under 75% of which appear only once. Source material: PBMCs. The source of these receptors is a man aged 35 to 55 in good health and CMV-seropositive.

The genes are TRBV2 and TRBJ1-4; tentative D call: TRBD1 (5 bases). This CDR3 has 15 residues. Germline values: CDR1 SNHLY, CDR2 FYNNEI. V shed 2 bases and J shed 8 bases, with 15 bases lying between them. The CDR3 nucleotides are TGTGCCAGCAGTGAATACGGGGGGACTGGGGAAAAACTGTTTTTT. It encodes CASSEYGGTGEKLFF.

The chain joins TRBV19 to TRBJ1-1, with TRBD1 identical over 7 bases. Germline V gives CDR1 LNHDA, CDR2 SQIVND (reference sequence). The CDR3 loop spans 17 amino acids. V shed 3 bases and J 6 bases; nucleotides not matched to a gene: 16. The CDR3 is CASSIRTRQGKVPEAFF. CDR3 DNA: TGTGCCAGTAGTATCCGGACTCGACAGGGAAAAGTTCCTGAAGCTTTCTTT.

The chain uses TRBV19 and TRBJ1-1; D may be TRBD1 (5 bases). CDR1 and CDR2 (germline): LNHDA, SQIVND (reference sequence). The CDR3 runs 14 residues. V was cut by 5 bases and J by 0 bases, with 10 bases left in between. The CDR3 DNA is TGTGCCAGTAGTGGGAGGGGTATGAACACTGAAGCTTTCTTT. Its protein is CASSGRGMNTEAFF.